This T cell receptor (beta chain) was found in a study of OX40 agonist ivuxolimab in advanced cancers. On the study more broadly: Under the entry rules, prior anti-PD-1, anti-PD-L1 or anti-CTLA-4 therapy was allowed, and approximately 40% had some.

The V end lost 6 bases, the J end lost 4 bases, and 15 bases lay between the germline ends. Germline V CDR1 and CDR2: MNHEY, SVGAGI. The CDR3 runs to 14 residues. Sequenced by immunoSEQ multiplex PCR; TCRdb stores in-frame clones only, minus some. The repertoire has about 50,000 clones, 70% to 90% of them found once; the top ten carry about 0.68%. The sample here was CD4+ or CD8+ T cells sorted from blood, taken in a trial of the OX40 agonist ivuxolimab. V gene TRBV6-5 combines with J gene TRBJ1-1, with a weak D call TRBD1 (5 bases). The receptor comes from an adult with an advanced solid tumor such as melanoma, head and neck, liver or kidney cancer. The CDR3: CASRVLTGRTEAFF. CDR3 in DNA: TGTGCCAGCAGAGTACTAACAGGACGCACTGAAGCTTTCTTT.